Listed here are 23 T cell receptor beta chains from one sample, sequenced in a study of chemoradiotherapy in HPV16-positive cancers. Clones were read by immunoSEQ multiplex PCR, and TCRdb kept only the in-frame ones, dropping some. The repertoire consists of under 15,000 clones, with around 82% occurring once and the leading ten covering 0.85% to 1.3%. The specimen was obtained from a patient who underwent chemoradiotherapy. The receptors derive from a human donor with HPV-associated anogenital cancer.

The chain couples TRBV28 to TRBJ1-5; a possible D gene is TRBD1 (5 bases). With 2 bases removed from V and 7 bases from J, the gap between germline ends came to 9 bases. CDR3 length: 13 residues. Germline CDR1 MDHEN, CDR2 SYDVKM. In nucleotides, the CDR3 is TGTGCCAGCAGTTTAGACAGATGGCAGCCCCAGCATTTT. Its translation: CASSLDRWQPQHF.

The V gene is TRBV7-2, the J gene TRBJ1-4; 9 bases align to TRBD1. This CDR3 contains 14 residues. Per germline, CDR1 SGHTA and CDR2 FQGNSA. J lost 8 bases, V lost 3 bases, and 4 bases had no gene match. This CDR3 is CASSLAGTGEKLFF. The CDR3 DNA sequence: TGTGCCAGCAGCTTGGCGGGGACAGGGGAAAAACTGTTTTTT.

The rearrangement uses TRBV19 and TRBJ1-1, with 8 positions matching TRBD1. CDR3 length equals 14 residues. V gave up 5 bases and J gave up 4 bases; unmatched junction bases: 6. Germline V gives CDR1 LNHDA, CDR2 SQIVND (reference sequence). This CDR3 is CASSPRGQATEAFF. In nucleotides, the CDR3 is TGTGCCAGTAGTCCCAGGGGGCAGGCCACTGAAGCTTTCTTT.

The chain uses TRBV7-8 and TRBJ2-7; perhaps TRBD1 as D (5 bases). The V and J ends lost 0 bases and 5 bases respectively, with 14 bases between them. Germline values: CDR1 SGHVS, CDR2 FQNEAQ. This CDR3 contains 15 residues. The CDR3 DNA is TGTGCCAGCAGCTTAGCGGGGCGAAGGGTCGACGAGCAGTACTTC. This codes for CASSLAGRRVDEQYF.

This rearrangement joins TRBV27 to TRBJ1-1; no clear D. V was shortened by 3 bases and J by 2 bases, with 7 bases between the two germline ends. Per germline, CDR1 MNHEY and CDR2 SMNVEV (reference sequence). The CDR3 spans 13 residues. CDR3 nucleotides: TGTGCCAGCAGTTTGAAAAGTAACACTGAAGCTTTCTTT. The encoded protein is CASSLKSNTEAFF.

The genes are TRBV30 and TRBJ2-5, with 7 bases lining up with TRBD2. Germline V gene data show CDR1 as GTSNPN and CDR2 as SVGIG (reference sequence). The CDR3 loop spans 16 amino acids. J was trimmed by 0 bases and V by 5 bases; bases with no gene match: 12. The CDR3 region is CAWALSMAGDQETQYF. The CDR3 bases are TGTGCCTGGGCGCTCTCGATGGCGGGGGACCAAGAGACCCAGTACTTC.

The chain is built from TRBV5-6 and TRBJ2-7, with D tentatively TRBD1 (5 bases). Germline V gene data show CDR1 as SGHDT and CDR2 as YYEEEE. The CDR3 sequence is 15 residues long. V lost 4 bases and J lost 3, with 17 bases in between. CDR3 bases: TGTGCCAGCAGCCCACTGCAGGGTCAGGTCTACGAGCAGTACTTC. This codes for CASSPLQGQVYEQYF. The full variable domain, its missing parts supplied by reference TRBV5-6 and TRBJ2-7, is DAGVTQSPTHLIKTRGQQVTLRCSPKSGHDTVSWYQQALGQGPQFIFQYYEEEERQRGNFPDRFSGHQFPNYSSELNVNALLLGDSALYLCASSPLQGQVYEQYFGPGTRLTVT.

Points on this clone: The junction and the germline gene differ at one end; a read error may be behind it. The V gene is TRBV5-5, the J gene TRBJ1-4, with TRBD1 matching over 7 bases. Germline lookup yields CDR1 SGHKS and CDR2 YYEKEE (reference sequence). The CDR3 spans 13 residues. This CDR3 is CASGLTGSEKLFF. The CDR3 region has the DNA TGTGCCAGCGGCTTGACAGGGAGCGAAAAACTGTTTTTT.

The chain employs TRBV7-3 and TRBJ2-1, with a tentative D call TRBD2 (5 bases). Germline loops: CDR1 SGHTA, CDR2 FQGTGA. The CDR3 covers 15 residues. Trimming removed 5 bases from V and 0 bases from J, with 11 bases in between. CDR3 DNA sequence: TGTGCCAGCAGCATCAGCGGTAGCTCCTACAATGAGCAGTTCTTC. It specifies CASSISGSSYNEQFF.

The rearrangement links TRBV5-1 to TRBJ2-7; maybe TRBD1 (6 bases). The V end lost 4 bases, the J end lost 0 bases, and 11 bases lay between the germline ends. Germline CDR1 is SGHRS and CDR2 is YFSETQ. This CDR3 is 14 amino acids long. For the CDR3, the DNA is TGCGCCAGCAGCCCAGGGGACACCTCCTACGAGCAGTACTTC. This encodes CASSPGDTSYEQYF.

This chain links TRBV10-3 with TRBJ2-4; D uncertain. Germline V gene lookup returns CDR1 ENHRY and CDR2 SYGVKD. With 4 bases removed from V and 1 base from J, the gap between germline ends came to 8 bases. CDR3 length: 14 residues. DNA of the CDR3: TGTGCCATCAGTGGCGCCGGGGCCAAAAACATTCAGTACTTC. Translation gives CAISGAGAKNIQYF.

This rearrangement joins TRBV6-6 to TRBJ2-2; 8 bases are shared with TRBD2. V lost 10 bases to trimming and J lost 4 bases; unmatched junction nucleotides: 8. There are 14 residues in the CDR3. Germline V lookup: CDR1 MNHNY, CDR2 SVGAGI (reference sequence). The CDR3 loop reads CATIDRGGTGELFF. CDR3 DNA: TGTGCCACCATTGATCGGGGGGGCACCGGGGAGCTGTTTTTT.

J is TRBJ1-1 and V is TRBV7-9; 11 positions match TRBD1. V trimming: 3 bases; J trimming: 7 bases; junction bases outside the gene matches: 1. This CDR3 region has 13 residues. Germline-derived CDR1 and CDR2 are SEHNR and FQNEAQ (reference sequence). The CDR3 DNA sequence: TGTGCCAGCAGCTTTGGGACAGGGGGTGAAGCTTTCTTT. Its translation is CASSFGTGGEAFF.

The rearrangement links TRBV14 to TRBJ1-2; possible D gene TRBD1, 5 bases. The CDR3 covers 17 residues. V gave up 0 bases and J gave up 2 bases, with 16 bases separating them. The germline gives CDR1 SGHDN, CDR2 FVKESK. CDR3 in DNA: TGTGCCAGCAGCCAAGAGGCAGGGAAGGGGTGGAACTATGGCTACACCTTC. As protein: CASSQEAGKGWNYGYTF.

This sequence joins TRBV5-4 and TRBJ2-7; 11 nucleotides align to TRBD2. Per germline, CDR1 SGHNT and CDR2 YYREEE (reference sequence). CDR3 length: 15 amino acids. After removal of 1 base from V and 6 bases from J, the junction contained 6 bases not matched to a gene. The CDR3 loop is CASSLTSGGRPEQYF. The CDR3 DNA is TGTGCCAGCAGCTTGACTAGCGGGGGCCGCCCCGAGCAGTACTTC.

This sequence joins TRBV19 and TRBJ1-2, with 7 bases fitting TRBD1. Germline values: CDR1 LNHDA, CDR2 SQIVND (reference sequence). V gave up 1 base and J gave up 4 bases; unmatched junction bases: 6. This CDR3 has 15 residues. CDR3 residues: CASSIGGTEPYGYTF. The CDR3 nucleotides are TGTGCCAGTAGTATAGGGGGGACAGAACCCTATGGCTACACCTTC. The variable domain in full, with the rest retrieved from reference TRBV19 and TRBJ1-2, is DGGITQSPKYLFRKEGQNVTLSCEQNLNHDAMYWYRQDPGQGLRLIYYSQIVNDFQKGDIAEGYSVSREKKESFPLTVTSAQKNPTAFYLCASSIGGTEPYGYTFGSGTRLTVV.

The chain combines TRBV29-1 with TRBJ2-3; 8 nucleotides match TRBD2. The CDR3 spans 14 residues. The germline V gene has CDR1 SQVTM and CDR2 ANQGSEA. V lost 3 bases, J lost 5 bases, and 7 bases stayed unmatched. In DNA, the CDR3 is TGCAGCGTTGATAGGACTAGCTTTTTAGATACGCAGTATTTT. Translating it yields CSVDRTSFLDTQYF.

The genes are TRBV18 and TRBJ1-1; D is possibly TRBD1 (6 bases). This CDR3 is built from 15 residues. Germline V gene sequence: CDR1 KGHSH, CDR2 LQKENI. With 3 bases removed from V and 4 bases from J, the gap between germline ends came to 15 bases. The CDR3: CASSPTGQGSTEAFF. The CDR3, as DNA: TGTGCCAGCTCACCTACGGGGCAGGGGAGCACTGAAGCTTTCTTT.

The chain has TRBV5-1 and TRBJ2-1; the match to TRBD2 covers 8 bases. V trimming: 4 bases; J trimming: 1 base; junction bases outside the gene matches: 7. Germline V CDR1 and CDR2: SGHRS, YFSETQ. CDR3 length: 16 residues. The CDR3: CASSGPGLGSYNEQFF. In nucleotides, the CDR3 is TGCGCCAGCAGCGGACCGGGACTAGGGTCCTACAATGAGCAGTTCTTC.

This clone was observed a handful of times. The rearrangement joins TRBV2 to TRBJ2-7, with D perhaps TRBD1 (6 bases). V lost 7 bases, J lost 3 bases, and 16 bases lay in between. CDR3 length equals 14 residues. From germline, CDR1 is SNHLY and CDR2 FYNNEI. CDR3 amino acids: CASTKETGFYEQYF. The CDR3 region has the DNA TGTGCCAGCACCAAGGAGACAGGCTTCTACGAGCAGTACTTC.

V and J are TRBV5-1 and TRBJ2-1; D not certain. This CDR3 is 12 amino acids long. V was clipped by 2 bases and J by 10 bases, with 10 bases between them. CDR1 is SGHRS, CDR2 YFSETQ, per germline. CDR3 DNA sequence: TGCGCCAGCAGCTTCGCCCCGTCGGAGCAGTTCTTC. This encodes CASSFAPSEQFF.

The table lists this clone with a few counts. CDR3 sequence (DNA): TGTGCCAGCAGTGAGGCAACAGATAATCAGCCCCAGCATTTT. Residues: CASSEATDNQPQHF. The chain carries TRBV2 and TRBJ1-5; D uncertain. Trimming shortened V by 3 bases and J by 4 bases, and 10 bases separated the two germline ends. CDR3 length: 14 residues. CDR1 and CDR2 (germline): SNHLY, FYNNEI.

V gene TRBV6-5 combines with J gene TRBJ1-2; D is unclear. Germline V gene data show CDR1 as MNHEY and CDR2 as SVGAGI. V gave up 0 bases and J gave up 8 bases, with 10 bases separating them. This CDR3 spans 13 amino acids. CDR3 protein: CASSYSKVGGYTF. In DNA, the CDR3 is TGTGCCAGCAGTTACTCGAAAGTAGGGGGCTACACCTTC.